The 9 T cell receptor beta chains in this list originate from one sample, sequenced in a study of shared clonotypes between healthy human individuals. Profiled with immunoSEQ multiplex PCR; TCRdb holds only in-frame clones, not every one. The sample consists of roughly 810,000 clones, around 96% of them appearing once. Terminally differentiated effector memory CD45RA+ cells were excluded by CCR7 positive selection of CD45RO-negative cells. The sequenced sample was naive CD8+ T cells sorted from blood. The receptors were sampled from a man aged 25-45 years in good health.

The rearrangement uses TRBV27 and TRBJ2-7, with 8 bases aligning to TRBD2. The ends lost 4 bases at V and 3 bases at J; junction bases unmatched: 2. The CDR3 sequence is 13 residues long. Per germline, CDR1 MNHEY and CDR2 SMNVEV (reference sequence). CDR3 nucleotides: TGTGCCAGCAGTTCCGGGAGGGTCTACGAGCAGTACTTC. Protein sequence: CASSSGRVYEQYF.

The chain combines TRBV6-5 with TRBJ2-1; 9 bases match TRBD2. CDR1 is MNHEY, CDR2 SVGAGI, per germline. Trimming removed 3 bases from V and 3 bases from J; junction bases left unmatched: 3. The CDR3 sequence is 15 residues long. CDR3 residues: CASSYSGSFYNEQFF. The CDR3 DNA reads TGTGCCAGCAGTTATAGCGGGAGCTTCTACAATGAGCAGTTCTTC.

The genes are TRBV18 and TRBJ2-3; 8 positions match TRBD2. The CDR3 totals 15 residues. V shed 5 bases and J 2 bases; nucleotides not matched to a gene: 6. Per the germline V gene, CDR1 is KGHSH and CDR2 is LQKENI. The CDR3 sequence is CASSLTSVYTDTQYF. The CDR3 nucleotides are TGTGCCAGCTCATTGACTAGCGTCTACACAGATACGCAGTATTTT.

The gene calls are TRBV29-1 and TRBJ1-4; 8 nucleotides match TRBD1. The CDR3 runs to 14 residues. Germline assignment: CDR1 SQVTM and CDR2 ANQGSEA. V lost 3 bases, J lost 8 bases, and 8 bases stayed unmatched. The CDR3 nucleotides are TGCAGCGTTGACCCCGGACAGGGAGGAGAAAAACTGTTTTTT. Translated: CSVDPGQGGEKLFF.

This clone was seen a few times. V and J are TRBV4-2 and TRBJ2-7; 7 bases match TRBD2. Germline CDR1 is LGHNA and CDR2 is YNFKEQ. The CDR3 is made up of 16 amino acids. V lost 4 bases to trimming and J lost 0 bases; unmatched junction nucleotides: 9. This chain's CDR3 is CASSLLATRSSYEQYF. The CDR3 DNA follows: TGTGCCAGCAGCCTACTAGCGACGAGGAGCTCCTACGAGCAGTACTTC.

The chain has TRBV28 and TRBJ2-7; the D gene could be TRBD1 or TRBD2 (5 bases each). CDR1 and CDR2 from the germline V gene are MDHEN and SYDVKM. The CDR3 sequence is 14 residues long. With 2 bases removed from V and 4 bases from J, the gap between germline ends came to 12 bases. CDR3 residues: CASSLQGVGYEQYF. The CDR3 DNA reads as TGTGCCAGCAGTTTACAGGGAGTTGGGTACGAGCAGTACTTC.

As regards this clone: Other DNA variants within this sample encode the same CDR3. This chain connects TRBV5-6 to TRBJ2-7; 11 bases line up with TRBD1. Looked up from germline, CDR1 is SGHDT and CDR2 is YYEEEE. J lost 3 bases, V lost 2 bases, and 1 base had no gene match. There are 14 residues in the CDR3. In DNA form, the CDR3 reads TGTGCCAGCAGCTTTGGGACAGGGGGCTACGAGCAGTACTTC. Translating it yields CASSFGTGGYEQYF.

This sequence joins TRBV7-9 and TRBJ2-3; TRBD2 matches at 9 bases. The ends lost 3 bases at V and 6 bases at J; junction bases unmatched: 7. This CDR3 has 15 residues. Per the germline V gene, CDR1 is SEHNR and CDR2 is FQNEAQ (reference sequence). CDR3 bases: TGTGCCAGCAGCTTCCCTAGCGGGATTGCTGATACGCAGTATTTT. This sequence encodes CASSFPSGIADTQYF. Full variable domain (remainder filled in from reference TRBV7-9 and TRBJ2-3): DTGVSQNPRHKITKRGQNVTFRCDPISEHNRLYWYRQTLGQGPEFLTYFQNEAQLEKSRLLSDRFSAERPKGSFSTLEIQRTEQGDSAMYLCASSFPSGIADTQYFGPGTRLTVL.

This chain connects TRBV6-4 to TRBJ2-1, with TRBD2 as a possible D gene (5 bases). The CDR3 sequence is 13 residues long. Germline V gene sequence: CDR1 MRHNA, CDR2 SNTAGT. Trimming stripped 3 bases from V and 9 bases from J, with 12 bases between. DNA of the CDR3: TGTGCCAGCAGTGAGGGGAGACGGTCTGAGCAGTTCTTC. It translates to CASSEGRRSEQFF.